This entry concerns a single T cell receptor (beta chain). The assay was immunoSEQ multiplex PCR, and TCRdb's table has in-frame clones only and misses some. The data show approximately 80,000 clones, around 87% seen once. The data stem from a study of OX40 agonist ivuxolimab in advanced cancers. The overall study: Subjects had a mean age of about 60 years, with a range of about 23 to 79; roughly 80% were male.

Blood specimens came from baseline, cycle 4 day 1, and cycle 7 day 1. The clonotype comes from an adult with an advanced solid tumor such as melanoma, head and neck, liver or kidney cancer. This specimen consisted of CD4+ or CD8+ T cells sorted from blood, obtained in a trial of the OX40 agonist ivuxolimab.

The CDR3 coding sequence is TGCAGCGTTGGGCGGCAAGGTCGCGGAATGAACACTGAAGCTTTCTTT. Amino acid sequence: CSVGRQGRGMNTEAFF. The gene calls are TRBV29-1 and TRBJ1-1; unclear D gene. Germline CDR1 SQVTM, CDR2 ANQGSEA. V was pared by 4 bases and J by 0 bases, with 18 bases between. The CDR3 length is 16 residues.